This TCR beta chain was sequenced for a study of cytomegalovirus exposure and HLA in healthy donors. Study-wide results and caveats: Later analysis found that TCR beta chains associated with HLA were more clonally expanded than other, equally common chains.

For this clone: Antigen: not known.

Germline loops: CDR1 SGHNT, CDR2 YENEEA. V trimming: 1 base; J trimming: 9 bases; junction bases outside the gene matches: 4. This CDR3 has 14 amino acids. Primers: 60 Vbeta forward and 13 Jbeta reverse. Libraries were prepared by immunoSEQ multiplex PCR; TCRdb keeps only in-frame clonotypes and omits some of them. In the table there are about 130,000 clones, 80% of which are singletons. The genes are TRBV11-3 and TRBJ2-1; 9 bases match TRBD2. The TCR originated in a middle-aged woman in good health and CMV-seronegative. Specimen: PBMCs. The CDR3 spells CASSLGGLAGEQFF. In DNA form, the CDR3 reads TGTGCCAGCAGCTTAGGGGGACTAGCCGGTGAGCAGTTCTTC.